Below, 16 T cell receptor beta chains from the same sample are listed, as sequenced in a study of kidney transplant recipient with SARS-CoV-2 infection. TCRdb processed the reads anew with MiXCR; each CDR3 protein has one entry. The sample contains roughly 230,000 distinct CDR3 sequences, 25% to 30% of which appear only once. The source material was a blood sample, sampled at baseline and on roughly day 110 from a kidney transplant recipient. The receptors come from a male patient aged 30 to 40 who had COVID-19 and was a kidney transplant recipient. The T cells may come from the graft donor.

With regard to this clonotype: A single base separates this from a much larger clone, so it may be a read error. Here the CDR3 reads CASSLRPSERTGELFF. The CDR3, as DNA: TGTGCCAGCAGTCTAAGGCCTAGCGAGCGCACCGGGGAGCTGTTTTTT. The chain carries TRBV27 and TRBJ2-2; possibly TRBD2 for D (6 bases). The CDR3 is 16 residues long. The V end was cut by 5 bases, the J end by 4 bases, with 17 bases between. Germline values: CDR1 MNHEY, CDR2 SMNVEV (reference sequence).

In regard to this clonotype: A much larger clone differs from this one at a single base, so this may be a read error. The V gene is TRBV7-3, the J gene TRBJ2-2; D possibly uses TRBD1 or TRBD2 (5 bases each). This CDR3 is 14 amino acids long. Germline values: CDR1 SGHTA, CDR2 FQGTGA. CDR3 DNA sequence: TGTGCCAGCAGCACAGTCCCGGACACCGGGGAGCCGTTTTTT. Translating gives CASSTVPDTGEPFF.

This clonotype was detected ten times or more. V usage is TRBV4-3 and J usage is TRBJ1-3; no clear D gene. The CDR3 covers 14 residues. The V end was cut by 0 bases, the J end by 0 bases, with 3 bases between. The V gene's germline CDR1 is LGHNA and CDR2 YSLEER. The CDR3 loop reads CASSQEDSGNTIYF. The DNA of the CDR3 is TGCGCCAGCAGCCAAGAGGACTCTGGAAACACCATATATTTT.

Ten or more counts support this clonotype. The CDR3 is CATSRPGLNTEAFF. The CDR3, as DNA: TGTGCCACCAGCAGACCTGGGCTGAACACTGAAGCTTTCTTT. This rearrangement joins TRBV15 to TRBJ1-1; D gene ambiguous. Germline V CDR1 and CDR2: LNHNV, YYDKDF (reference sequence). The CDR3 is 14 amino acids. Between the trimmed V and J ends, which lost 2 bases and 0 bases, there was a span of 7 bases.

A single count supports this clonotype. The chain combines TRBV7-2 with TRBJ2-7; no clear D gene. The germline V gene encodes CDR1 SGHTA and CDR2 FQGNSA. CDR3 length: 14 residues. Trimming removed 0 bases from V and 2 bases from J, with 8 bases in between. The CDR3 DNA reads TGTGCCAGCAGCTTAGCTAGGAGCCCCTACGAGCAGTACTTC. Its translation: CASSLARSPYEQYF.

This clonotype was seen ten or more times. The chain carries TRBV2 and TRBJ1-2, with D possibly matching TRBD1 (5 bases). The CDR3 has 12 amino acids. V lost 7 bases to trimming and J lost 6 bases, with 12 bases between them. Germline CDR1 and CDR2: SNHLY and FYNNEI. CDR3 sequence reads: CASMNPRDGYTF. CDR3 in DNA: TGTGCCAGCATGAATCCCAGGGATGGCTACACCTTC. The complete variable domain, with remaining parts taken from reference TRBV2 and TRBJ1-2, reads EPEVTQTPSHQVTQMGQEVILRCVPISNHLYFYWYRQILGQKVEFLVSFYNNEISEKSEIFDDQFSVERPDGSNFTLKIRSTKLEDSAMYFCASMNPRDGYTFGSGTRLTVV.

This chain links TRBV7-2 with TRBJ2-3, with D hard to call. The CDR3 is 16 amino acids. Germline lookup yields CDR1 SGHTA and CDR2 FQGNSA. V was shortened by 4 bases and J by 3 bases, with 17 bases between the two germline ends. In nucleotides, the CDR3 is TGTGCCAGCAGCTCACCGGATCTCTACCTTACAGATACGCAGTATTTT. It encodes CASSSPDLYLTDTQYF.

This clonotype was counted at least ten times. V and J are TRBV6-5 and TRBJ1-1; 8 nucleotides agree with TRBD1. Germline-derived CDR1 and CDR2 are MNHEY and SVGAGI. The CDR3 spans 14 residues. V shed 2 bases and J 7 bases; nucleotides not matched to a gene: 6. CDR3 sequence reads: CASSYTPGGGEAFF. The CDR3 DNA reads as TGTGCCAGCAGTTACACCCCAGGGGGCGGTGAAGCTTTCTTT.

With regard to this clonotype: This may come from a read error, since a much larger clone is one base off. This chain uses TRBV7-2 with TRBJ1-1; no definite D call. The CDR3 sequence is 14 residues long. The germline CDR1 and CDR2 sequences are SGHTA and FQGNSA. The CDR3: CASSLSQTRSDAFF. Here the CDR3 DNA reads TGTGCCAGCAGCCTATCTCAAACCCGGTCTGACGCTTTCTTT.

As regards this clonotype: One junction end disagrees with the germline gene, perhaps due to a read error. The chain employs TRBV6-4 and TRBJ2-1, with D perhaps TRBD1 (6 bases). CDR1 is MRHNA, CDR2 SNTAGT, per germline. This CDR3 region has 15 residues. CDR3 sequence reads: CASREQGVSYDEQFF. CDR3 coding DNA: TGTGCCAGCAGAGAACAGGGAGTCTCCTACGATGAGCAGTTCTTC.

Details on this clonotype: This sequence may be a read error, since a much larger clone differs from it by one base. V and J are TRBV20-1 and TRBJ2-7, with D perhaps given as TRBD1 or TRBD2 (5 bases each). CDR1 and CDR2 from the germline V gene are DFQATT and SNEGSKA (reference sequence). The CDR3 spans 12 residues. V lost 6 bases and J lost 6, with 15 bases in between. The DNA of the CDR3 is TGCAGTGCGGACCGGGGCTCGAGCGAGCAGTACTTC. This translates into CSADRGSSEQYF.

This clonotype has ten or more counts. The CDR3 sequence: CASSDRDSGRGNEQFF. The CDR3 DNA sequence: TGTGCCAGCAGCGACCGGGACTCAGGGCGGGGCAATGAGCAGTTCTTC. This chain links TRBV7-3 with TRBJ2-1; D may be TRBD2 (6 bases). V was shortened by 5 bases and J by 6 bases, with 20 bases between the two germline ends. Looked up from germline, CDR1 is SGHTA and CDR2 is FQGTGA. This CDR3 region has 16 residues.

On this clonotype itself: A much larger clone sits a single nucleotide away, making a read error possible. This chain uses TRBV9 with TRBJ2-3, with D possibly called TRBD1 or TRBD2 (5 bases each). Per the germline V gene, CDR1 is SGDLS and CDR2 is YYNGEE. The CDR3 is 15 amino acids. The CDR3 region has the DNA TGTGCCGGCAGCCCGGGGACGGATCTTCAAGATACGCAGTATTTT. Translating it yields CAGSPGTDLQDTQYF.

The V and J genes are TRBV16 and TRBJ1-2; D is uncertain. This CDR3 comprises 17 residues. In germline, CDR1 is KGHSY, CDR2 FQNENV. V was clipped by 5 bases and J by 4 bases, with 23 bases between them. The CDR3 DNA is TGTGCCAGCAGCGAGATTGGGGTCGTTAGAAAGACCTATGGCTACACCTTC. It is translated as CASSEIGVVRKTYGYTF.

This rearrangement joins TRBV12-3 or TRBV12-4 to TRBJ2-1, with TRBD2 as a possible D gene (6 bases). V was shortened by 6 bases and J by 6 bases, with 18 bases between the two germline ends. This CDR3 has 15 residues. CDR3 in amino acids: CASRGTGPDSNEQFF. CDR3 nucleotides: TGTGCCAGCAGGGGGACTGGCCCGGACTCCAATGAGCAGTTCTTC.

The sample holds many counts of this clonotype. This chain links TRBV6-1 with TRBJ1-2; no clear D gene. Germline values: CDR1 MNHNS, CDR2 SASEGT. V lost 5 bases and J 4 bases, leaving 23 bases between the germline ends. The CDR3 sequence is 17 residues long. This chain's CDR3 is CASSPAKECRKTYGYTF. In DNA form, the CDR3 reads TGTGCCAGCAGTCCCGCAAAGGAATGTAGAAAGACCTATGGCTACACCTTC.